The present T cell receptor (beta chain) was sequenced within a study of CD8 T cells in ankylosing spondylitis. With molecular barcodes, quantitative 5'-RACE was used to make the TCR beta libraries. TCRdb re-called the 5' RACE reads through MiXCR, storing one row per CDR3 protein. Of 120,000 or so distinct CDR3 sequences in the sample, around 13% were seen once. Study outcomes and limitations: Made up of about eight highly homologous variants, a TCR beta motif appeared characteristic of ankylosing spondylitis blood. Clones that were linked to disease were CD8+ and were relatively rare in peripheral blood. There was reportedly significant enrichment of clones that were disease-linked in matched ankylosing spondylitis synovial fluid.

To note about this clonotype: Its antigen is undetermined.

J gave up 7 bases and V 6 bases, and 10 bases lay outside the gene matches. The CDR3 consists of 13 residues. In germline, CDR1 is SGHRS, CDR2 YFSETQ. The sample comprised blood, either unsorted or a sorted T cell fraction (not recorded which). V gene TRBV5-1 combines with J gene TRBJ2-7, with 7 positions matching TRBD1. The TCR sequence derives from a female donor with ankylosing spondylitis or in good health (not recorded which). For the CDR3, the DNA is TGCGCCAGCAACCCCGACAGGGTAGGGGAGCAGTACTTC. Translating gives CASNPDRVGEQYF.